The present T cell receptor beta chain was sequenced within a study of immune cell composition in non-small cell lung cancer. Assay used: immunoSEQ multiplex PCR; TCRdb lists only in-frame clones, some missing. Of 3,000 to 3,500 clones detected, approximately 85% appear once; the ten largest clones hold around 7.7%. Study results and caveats: Adenocarcinomas with higher top tumour-associated clone frequency had more reactive TILs. Lung squamous cell carcinoma tumours had significantly higher top 10 clone scores and productive clonality than lung adenocarcinoma.

In the case of this clone: The antigen is not known.

DNA was extracted from unsorted cell suspensions stored frozen. The germline CDR1 and CDR2 sequences are LGHNA and YSLEER. This CDR3 spans 14 amino acids. Trimming left V 1 base short and J 7 bases short, with 13 bases between. The clonotype was recovered from a human donor with non-small cell lung cancer. V and J are TRBV4-3 and TRBJ1-1; TRBD1 is a possible D gene (5 bases). Material for sequencing was lung tumor tissue. The CDR3 nucleotides read TGCGCCAGCAGCCAAGTAGTAAGGGGAAATGAAGCTTTCTTT. Translated: CASSQVVRGNEAFF.